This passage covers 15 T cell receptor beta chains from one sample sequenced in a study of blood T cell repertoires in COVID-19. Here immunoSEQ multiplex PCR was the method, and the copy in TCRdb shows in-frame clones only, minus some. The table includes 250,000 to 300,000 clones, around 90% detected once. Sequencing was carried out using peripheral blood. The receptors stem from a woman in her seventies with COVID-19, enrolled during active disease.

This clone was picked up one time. CDR3: CASSLEASGNADTQYF. The CDR3 DNA reads as TGTGCCAGCAGCTTAGAGGCTAGCGGTAATGCAGATACGCAGTATTTT. V and J are TRBV11-2 and TRBJ2-3, with 7 bases matching TRBD2. Germline V gives CDR1 SGHAT, CDR2 FQNNGV. The junction had 7 bases not matched to a gene; V was cut back by 0 bases and J by 4 bases. The CDR3 runs to 16 residues.

CDR3 amino acids: CAWSGIKAGGSEQYF. DNA of the CDR3: TGTGCCTGGAGTGGTATCAAGGCGGGAGGGAGCGAGCAGTACTTC. The V gene is TRBV30, the J gene TRBJ2-7, with 9 bases identical to TRBD2. Germline CDR1 is GTSNPN and CDR2 is SVGIG (reference sequence). This CDR3 contains 15 residues. The V segment lost 1 base and the J segment 6 bases; nucleotides outside the gene matches: 10.

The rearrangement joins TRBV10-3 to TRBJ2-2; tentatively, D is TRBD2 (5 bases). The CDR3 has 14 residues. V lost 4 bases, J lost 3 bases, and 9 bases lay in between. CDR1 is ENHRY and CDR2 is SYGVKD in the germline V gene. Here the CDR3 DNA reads TGTGCCATCAGTGTCGCGGGCGACACCGGGGAGCTGTTTTTT. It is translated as CAISVAGDTGELFF.

The CDR3 reads CASRLNYEQYF. CDR3 DNA: TGTGCCAGCAGACTTAATTACGAGCAGTACTTC. The chain carries TRBV6-5 and TRBJ2-7; D gene unclear. CDR1 MNHEY and CDR2 SVGAGI come from the germline V gene. This CDR3 is built from 11 residues. V was pared by 6 bases and J by 4 bases, with 7 bases between.

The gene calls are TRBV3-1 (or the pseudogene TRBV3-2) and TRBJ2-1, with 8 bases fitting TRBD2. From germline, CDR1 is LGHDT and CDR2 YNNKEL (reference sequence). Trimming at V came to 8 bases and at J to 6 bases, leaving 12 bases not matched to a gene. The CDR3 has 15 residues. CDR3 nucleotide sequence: TGTGCCAGCCACCGAGGCGGGAGGATAGGCAATGAGCAGTTCTTC. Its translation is CASHRGGRIGNEQFF.

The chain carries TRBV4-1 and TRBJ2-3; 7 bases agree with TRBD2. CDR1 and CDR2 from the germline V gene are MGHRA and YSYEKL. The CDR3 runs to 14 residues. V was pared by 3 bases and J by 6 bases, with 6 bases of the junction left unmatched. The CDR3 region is CASSQLPGGDTQYF. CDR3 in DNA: TGCGCCAGCAGCCAGCTCCCGGGAGGCGATACGCAGTATTTT.

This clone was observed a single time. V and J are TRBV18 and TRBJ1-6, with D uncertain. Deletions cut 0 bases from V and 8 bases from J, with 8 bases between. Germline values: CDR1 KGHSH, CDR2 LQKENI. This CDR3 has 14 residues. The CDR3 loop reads CASSPPGGYSPLHF. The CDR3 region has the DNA TGTGCCAGCTCACCACCGGGAGGCTATTCACCCCTCCACTTT.

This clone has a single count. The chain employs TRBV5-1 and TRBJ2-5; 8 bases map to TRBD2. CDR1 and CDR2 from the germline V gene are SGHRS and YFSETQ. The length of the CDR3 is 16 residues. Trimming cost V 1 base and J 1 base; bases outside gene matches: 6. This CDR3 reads CASSLRYSGGQETQYF. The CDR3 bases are TGCGCCAGCAGCTTGCGATACAGCGGGGGCCAAGAGACCCAGTACTTC.

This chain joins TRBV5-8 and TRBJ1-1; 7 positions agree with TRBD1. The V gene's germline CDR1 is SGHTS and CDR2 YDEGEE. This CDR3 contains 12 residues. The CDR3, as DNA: TGTGCTATTGGGGACAGAGTTACTGAAGCTTTCTTT. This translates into CAIGDRVTEAFF.

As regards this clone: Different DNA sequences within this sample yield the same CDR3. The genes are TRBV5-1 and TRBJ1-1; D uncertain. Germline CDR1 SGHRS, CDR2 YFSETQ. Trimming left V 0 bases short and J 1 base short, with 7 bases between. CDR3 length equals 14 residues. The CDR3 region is CASSLVAGNTEAFF. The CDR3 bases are TGCGCCAGCAGCTTGGTCGCGGGGAACACTGAAGCTTTCTTT.

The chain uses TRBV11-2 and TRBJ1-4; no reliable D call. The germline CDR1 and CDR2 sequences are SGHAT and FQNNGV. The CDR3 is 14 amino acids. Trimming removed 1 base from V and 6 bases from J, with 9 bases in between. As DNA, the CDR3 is TGTGCCAGCAGCTTAGTTTTCGGGGATGAAAAACTGTTTTTT. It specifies CASSLVFGDEKLFF.

CDR3 amino acids: CASSKLGQGEGNTIYF. In DNA form, the CDR3 reads TGTGCCAGCAGTAAACTGGGACAGGGGGAGGGAAACACCATATATTTT. The chain has TRBV6-6 and TRBJ1-3; 11 bases line up with TRBD1. This CDR3 is 16 amino acids long. Per germline, CDR1 MNHNY and CDR2 SVGAGI (reference sequence). Trimming at V came to 5 bases and at J to 4 bases, leaving 7 bases not matched to a gene.

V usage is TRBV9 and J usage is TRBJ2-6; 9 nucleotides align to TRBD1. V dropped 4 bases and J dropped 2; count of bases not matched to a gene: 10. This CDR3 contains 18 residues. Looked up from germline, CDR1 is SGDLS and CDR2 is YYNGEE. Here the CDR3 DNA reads TGTGCCAGCAGCTCCCGGACAGGGGAGATCCCTGGGGCCAACGTCCTGACTTTC. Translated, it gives CASSSRTGEIPGANVLTF.

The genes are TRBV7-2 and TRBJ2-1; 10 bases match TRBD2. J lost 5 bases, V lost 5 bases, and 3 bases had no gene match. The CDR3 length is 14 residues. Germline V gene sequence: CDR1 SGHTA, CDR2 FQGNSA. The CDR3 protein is CASSPGLANNEQFF. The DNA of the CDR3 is TGTGCCAGCAGCCCGGGACTAGCGAACAATGAGCAGTTCTTC.

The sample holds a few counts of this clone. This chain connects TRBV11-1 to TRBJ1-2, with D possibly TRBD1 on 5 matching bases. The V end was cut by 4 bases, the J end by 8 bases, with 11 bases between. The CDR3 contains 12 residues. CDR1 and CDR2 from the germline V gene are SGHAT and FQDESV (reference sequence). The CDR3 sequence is CASSYQGYGYTF. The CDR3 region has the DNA TGTGCCAGCAGCTATCAGGGTTACGGCTACACCTTC.